Listed below are T cell receptor beta chains from one sample, sequenced in a study of blood T cell repertoires in COVID-19. Measured with immunoSEQ multiplex PCR; TCRdb has only the in-frame clones, and not every one. The sample shows 250,000 or so clones, 83% of them seen only once. The sample comprised peripheral blood. The receptor set was obtained from a human donor in a cohort sampled during active COVID-19. Each CDR3 is given without its conserved first and last residue. Fields, in order: D gene, clone size, V gene, J gene, CDR3 protein. The D gene is left open where the match is weak. Size is omitted from some rows. Given values are once, few, many or a class for expanded clones.

TRBD1	.	TRBV18	TRBJ2-1	ASSPPGGAEQF
TRBD2	.	TRBV28	TRBJ2-3	ASRTTLWRGGTTDTQY
TRBD1	.	TRBV10-2	TRBJ2-5	ASSRDSQETQY
.	.	TRBV5-1	TRBJ1-2	ASSLEPLRYGYT
.	.	TRBV7-9	TRBJ1-1	ASSPAGVAAF
.	.	TRBV7-9	TRBJ1-1	ASSPRASGTEAF
TRBD2	.	TRBV30	TRBJ2-1	AWTAGDEQF
.	.	TRBV6-5	TRBJ2-1	ASSYRGSRDEQF
TRBD1	.	TRBV4-2	TRBJ2-1	ASSQDKRDRVKF
.	.	TRBV7-2	TRBJ1-3	ASSAAGGNTIY
TRBD1	.	TRBV5-4	TRBJ1-4	ASSSMTTGLNNEKLF
TRBD1	.	TRBV10-2	TRBJ2-7	ASRQGRLGEQY
.	.	TRBV10-3	TRBJ2-1	AISDSSNSYNEQF
.	.	TRBV24-1	TRBJ2-1	ATSDHGGIEQF
TRBD1	once	TRBV27	TRBJ1-1	ASSGDRGIMAF
.	.	TRBV6-5	TRBJ1-1	ASTKTPGTEAF
.	.	TRBV3-1/TRBV3-2	TRBJ1-3	ASSQGAGNTIY
TRBD1	.	TRBV4-1	TRBJ1-1	ASSRGQGLNTEAF
TRBD1	once	TRBV10-1	TRBJ2-3	ASSELQGAGDTQY
.	.	TRBV28	TRBJ2-3	ASSLAGASADTQY
TRBD2	.	TRBV10-2	TRBJ2-3	ASSDSGRALADTQY
TRBD1	.	TRBV5-1	TRBJ2-7	ASGSIGTANPYEQY
TRBD2	.	TRBV29-1	TRBJ2-3	SARTQRLADTQY
.	.	TRBV5-6	TRBJ1-5	ASSLHRVNQPQH
.	.	TRBV10-2	TRBJ2-2	ASSFSLGEAGELF
TRBD1	.	TRBV5-1	TRBJ2-3	ASSLTGTGGADTQY
TRBD1	.	TRBV4-1	TRBJ1-4	ASSQDRDGAGGTNEKLF
.	.	TRBV27	TRBJ2-6	ASSLLAKRSSGANVLT
.	.	TRBV3-1/TRBV3-2	TRBJ2-6	ASSQEIGATGANVLT
.	.	TRBV2	TRBJ2-3	ASTAGDTQY
.	.	TRBV27	TRBJ2-5	ASSLSRGQETQY
TRBD1	.	TRBV28	TRBJ2-3	ASSLQGVKGDTQY
.	.	TRBV18	TRBJ1-3	ASSRGSTIY
.	many	TRBV5-6	TRBJ2-7	ASSLGGYEQY
.	few	TRBV20-1	TRBJ2-6	SASLDNSGANVLT
.	.	TRBV10-2	TRBJ2-7	ASSESASYGDEQY
.	.	TRBV5-4	TRBJ2-5	ASSLPGLETQY
.	.	TRBV3-1/TRBV3-2	TRBJ2-7	ASSSGFDEQY
TRBD2	.	TRBV24-1	TRBJ2-5	ATTGTSYGQETQY
.	.	TRBV3-1/TRBV3-2	TRBJ1-4	ASQAVVGADEKLF
TRBD1	.	TRBV5-1	TRBJ2-2	ASSRTGQGDTGELF
.	.	TRBV13	TRBJ1-2	ASSLKAGQRGYT
.	.	TRBV19	TRBJ2-2	ASRNAGSGELF
.	.	TRBV6-6	TRBJ1-4	AIQGNEKLF
TRBD1	.	TRBV28	TRBJ2-1	ASSSTGGLRF
TRBD1	.	TRBV2	TRBJ2-7	ASRGQGTYEQY
.	.	TRBV29-1	TRBJ2-5	SARGQSQETQY
.	few	TRBV25-1	TRBJ2-7	ASGSAGTYEQY
TRBD2	.	TRBV4-2	TRBJ2-7	ASSHGLAGDSYEQY
TRBD2	few	TRBV27	TRBJ2-1	ASRSGLAGGEQF
.	.	TRBV4-1	TRBJ1-5	ASSQDDNSNQPQH
.	.	TRBV5-1	TRBJ1-1	ASSPRQPLMNTEAF
.	.	TRBV18	TRBJ1-3	ASSPPEGLSGNTIY
.	.	TRBV7-8	TRBJ2-3	ASSPLADTQY